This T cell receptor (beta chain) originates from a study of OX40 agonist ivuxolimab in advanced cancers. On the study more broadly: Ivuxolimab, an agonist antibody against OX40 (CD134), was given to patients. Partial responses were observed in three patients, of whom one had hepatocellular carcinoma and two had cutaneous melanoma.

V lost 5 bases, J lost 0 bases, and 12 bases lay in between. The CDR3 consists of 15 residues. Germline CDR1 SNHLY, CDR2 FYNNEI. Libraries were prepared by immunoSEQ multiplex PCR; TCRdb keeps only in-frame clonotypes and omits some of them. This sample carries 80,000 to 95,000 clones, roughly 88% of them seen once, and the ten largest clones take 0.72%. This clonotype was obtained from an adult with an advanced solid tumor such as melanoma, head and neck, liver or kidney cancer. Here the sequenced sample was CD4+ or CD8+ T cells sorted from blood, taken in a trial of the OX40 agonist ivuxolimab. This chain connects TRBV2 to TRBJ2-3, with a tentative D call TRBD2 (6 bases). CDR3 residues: CASSPDLASTDTQYF. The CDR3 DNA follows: TGTGCCAGCAGTCCGGACCTAGCGAGCACAGATACGCAGTATTTT.